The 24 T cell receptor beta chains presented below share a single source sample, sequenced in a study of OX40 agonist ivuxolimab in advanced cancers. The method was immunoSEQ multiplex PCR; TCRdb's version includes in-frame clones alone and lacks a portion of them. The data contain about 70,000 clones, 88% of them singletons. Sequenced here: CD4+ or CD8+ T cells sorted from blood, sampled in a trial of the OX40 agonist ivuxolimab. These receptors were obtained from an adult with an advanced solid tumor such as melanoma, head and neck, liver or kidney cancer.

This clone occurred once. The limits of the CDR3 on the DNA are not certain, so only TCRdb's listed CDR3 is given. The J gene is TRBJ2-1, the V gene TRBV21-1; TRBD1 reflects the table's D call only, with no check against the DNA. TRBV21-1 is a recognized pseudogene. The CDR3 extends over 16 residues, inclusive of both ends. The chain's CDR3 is CASYKCPGPPPNEQFF.

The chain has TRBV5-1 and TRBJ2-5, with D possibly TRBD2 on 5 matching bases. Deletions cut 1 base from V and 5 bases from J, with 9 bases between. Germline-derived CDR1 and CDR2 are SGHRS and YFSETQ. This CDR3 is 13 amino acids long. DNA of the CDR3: TGCGCCAGCAGCTTGTGGTCGGGGGAGACCCAGTACTTC. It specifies CASSLWSGETQYF.

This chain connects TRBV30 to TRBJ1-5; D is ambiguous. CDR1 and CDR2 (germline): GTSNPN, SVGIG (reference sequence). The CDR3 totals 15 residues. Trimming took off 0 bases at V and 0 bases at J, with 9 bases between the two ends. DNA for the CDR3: TGTGCCTGGAGTGTAGGGTTTTATAGCAATCAGCCCCAGCATTTT. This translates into CAWSVGFYSNQPQHF.

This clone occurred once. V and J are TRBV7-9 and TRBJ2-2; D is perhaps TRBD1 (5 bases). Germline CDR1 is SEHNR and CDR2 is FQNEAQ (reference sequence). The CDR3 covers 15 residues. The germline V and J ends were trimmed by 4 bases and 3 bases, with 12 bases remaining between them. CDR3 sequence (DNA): TGTGCCAGCAGCTCTCAGGGTGGGGACACCGGGGAGCTGTTTTTT. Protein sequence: CASSSQGGDTGELFF.

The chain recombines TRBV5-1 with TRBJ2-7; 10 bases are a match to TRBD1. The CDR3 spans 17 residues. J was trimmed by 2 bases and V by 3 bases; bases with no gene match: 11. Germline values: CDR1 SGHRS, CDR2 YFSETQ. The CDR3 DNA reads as TGCGCCAGCAGCTCCTGGCGGGGGACAGGGGTCCCCTACGAGCAGTACTTC. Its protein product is CASSSWRGTGVPYEQYF.

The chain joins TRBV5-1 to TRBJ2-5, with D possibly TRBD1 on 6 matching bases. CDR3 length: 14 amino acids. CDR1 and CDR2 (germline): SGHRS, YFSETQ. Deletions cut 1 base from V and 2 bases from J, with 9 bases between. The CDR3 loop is CASSLRTDQETQYF. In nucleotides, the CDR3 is TGCGCCAGCAGCTTGCGGACAGATCAAGAGACCCAGTACTTC. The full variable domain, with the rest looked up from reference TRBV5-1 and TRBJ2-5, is KAGVTQTPRYLIKTRGQQVTLSCSPISGHRSVSWYQQTPGQGLQFLFEYFSETQRNKGNFPGRFSGRQFSNSRSEMNVSTLELGDSALYLCASSLRTDQETQYFGPGTRLLVL.

In nucleotides, the CDR3 is TGTGCCAGCAGCCTCGGACAGGGGAAAGATACGCAGTATTTT. It translates to CASSLGQGKDTQYF. The rearrangement joins TRBV6-5 to TRBJ2-3, with 9 bases that match TRBD1. Germline-derived CDR1 and CDR2 are MNHEY and SVGAGI. After removal of 6 bases from V and 5 bases from J, the junction contained 6 bases not matched to a gene. This CDR3 has 14 residues.

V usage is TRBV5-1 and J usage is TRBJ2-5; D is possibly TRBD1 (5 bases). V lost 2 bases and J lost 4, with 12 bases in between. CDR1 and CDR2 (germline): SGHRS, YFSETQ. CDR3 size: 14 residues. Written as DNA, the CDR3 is TGCGCCAGCAGCTTTGGATCTCAGGGAGAGACCCAGTACTTC. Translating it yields CASSFGSQGETQYF.

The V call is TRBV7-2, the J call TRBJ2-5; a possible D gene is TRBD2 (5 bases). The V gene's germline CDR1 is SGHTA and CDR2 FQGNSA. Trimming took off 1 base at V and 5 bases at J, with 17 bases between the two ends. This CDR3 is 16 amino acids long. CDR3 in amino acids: CASSLVNLGPGETQYF. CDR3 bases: TGTGCCAGCAGCTTAGTCAATTTAGGGCCGGGGGAGACCCAGTACTTC.

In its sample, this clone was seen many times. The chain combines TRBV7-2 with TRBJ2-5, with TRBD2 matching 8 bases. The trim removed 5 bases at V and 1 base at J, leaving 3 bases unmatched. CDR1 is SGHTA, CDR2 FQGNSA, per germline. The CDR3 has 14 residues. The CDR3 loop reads CASSPTSVQETQYF. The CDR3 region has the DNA TGTGCCAGCAGCCCGACTAGCGTCCAAGAGACCCAGTACTTC.

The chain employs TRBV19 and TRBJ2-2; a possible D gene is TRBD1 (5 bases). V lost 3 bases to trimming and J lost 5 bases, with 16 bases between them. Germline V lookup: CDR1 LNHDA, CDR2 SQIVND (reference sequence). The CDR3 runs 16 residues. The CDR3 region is CASSIPRGARTGELFF. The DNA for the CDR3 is TGTGCCAGTAGTATTCCTAGGGGTGCCAGGACCGGGGAGCTGTTTTTT.

CDR3 amino acids: CASSLVTGRTGELFF. The CDR3 nucleotides read TGTGCCAGCAGCTTGGTTACGGGGCGCACCGGGGAGCTGTTTTTT. The chain carries TRBV5-5 and TRBJ2-2; D may match TRBD1 or TRBD2 (5 bases each). V was pared by 0 bases and J by 4 bases, with 10 bases between. CDR1 SGHKS and CDR2 YYEKEE come from the germline V gene (reference sequence). This CDR3 comprises 15 residues.

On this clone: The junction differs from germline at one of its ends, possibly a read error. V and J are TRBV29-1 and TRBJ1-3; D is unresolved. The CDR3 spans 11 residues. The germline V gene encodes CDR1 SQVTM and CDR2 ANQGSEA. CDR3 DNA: TGCAGCGTCGAGTGGGGAAGCACCATATATTTT. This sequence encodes CSVEWGSTIYF.

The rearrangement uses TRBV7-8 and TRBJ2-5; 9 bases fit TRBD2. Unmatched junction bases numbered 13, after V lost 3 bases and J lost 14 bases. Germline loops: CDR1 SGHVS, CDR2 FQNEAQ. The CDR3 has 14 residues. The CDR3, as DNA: TGTGCCAGCAGCTTGGTTGGGACTAGCAGGGAAAACTACTTC. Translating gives CASSLVGTSRENYF.

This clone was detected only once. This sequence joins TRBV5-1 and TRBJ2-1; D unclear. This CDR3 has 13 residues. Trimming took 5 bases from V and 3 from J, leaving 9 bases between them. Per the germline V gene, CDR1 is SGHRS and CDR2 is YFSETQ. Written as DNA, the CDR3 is TGCGCCAGCAGTGGGGATGGCTACAATGAGCAGTTCTTC. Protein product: CASSGDGYNEQFF.

CDR3 residues: CASSPRTGLGKLFF. The CDR3 coding sequence is TGTGCCAGCAGTCCGCGGACAGGGTTGGGAAAACTGTTTTTT. J is TRBJ1-4 and V is TRBV25-1, with TRBD1 matching 8 bases. This CDR3 comprises 14 residues. V was clipped by 5 bases and J by 10 bases; unmatched bases: 9. Germline-derived CDR1 and CDR2 are MGHDK and SYGVNS.

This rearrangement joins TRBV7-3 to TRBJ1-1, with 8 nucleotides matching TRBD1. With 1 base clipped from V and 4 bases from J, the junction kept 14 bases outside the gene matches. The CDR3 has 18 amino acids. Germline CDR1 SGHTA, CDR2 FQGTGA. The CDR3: CASSLMGRGAGGVTEAFF. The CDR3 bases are TGTGCCAGCAGCTTAATGGGCCGCGGGGCAGGGGGCGTCACTGAAGCTTTCTTT.

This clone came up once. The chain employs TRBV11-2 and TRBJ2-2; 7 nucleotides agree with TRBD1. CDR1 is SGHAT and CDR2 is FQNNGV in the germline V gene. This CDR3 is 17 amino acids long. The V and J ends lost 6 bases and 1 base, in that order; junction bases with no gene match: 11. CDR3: CASRARLRTGNTGELFF. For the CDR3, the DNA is TGTGCCAGCAGGGCCAGATTAAGGACAGGGAACACCGGGGAGCTGTTTTTT.

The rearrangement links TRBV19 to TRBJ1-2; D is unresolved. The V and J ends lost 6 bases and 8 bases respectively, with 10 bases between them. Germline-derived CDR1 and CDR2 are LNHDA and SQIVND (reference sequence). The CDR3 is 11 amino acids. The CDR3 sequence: CASRMGGGYTF. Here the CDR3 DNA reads TGTGCCAGTAGGATGGGCGGCGGCTACACCTTC.

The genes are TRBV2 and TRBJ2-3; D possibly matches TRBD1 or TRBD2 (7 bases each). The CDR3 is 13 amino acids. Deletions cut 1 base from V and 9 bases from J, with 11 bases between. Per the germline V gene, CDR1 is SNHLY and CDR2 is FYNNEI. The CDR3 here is CASSEGEGATQYF. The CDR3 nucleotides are TGTGCCAGCAGTGAAGGGGAGGGGGCGACGCAGTATTTT.

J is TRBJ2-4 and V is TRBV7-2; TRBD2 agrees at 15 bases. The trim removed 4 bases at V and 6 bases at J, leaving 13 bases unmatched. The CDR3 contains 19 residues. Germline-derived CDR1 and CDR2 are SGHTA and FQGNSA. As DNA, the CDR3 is TGTGCCAGCAGCTCCTGGGGGACTAGCGGGAGGCCGACCCGAAACATTCAGTACTTC. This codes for CASSSWGTSGRPTRNIQYF.

The CDR3 here is CASSLYSQGSSYNSPLHF. The CDR3 bases are TGTGCCAGCAGCTTGTACTCCCAGGGGAGCTCCTATAATTCACCCCTCCACTTT. The chain carries TRBV5-6 and TRBJ1-6; D perhaps matches TRBD1 (6 bases). Germline CDR1 reads SGHDT; CDR2 reads YYEEEE. Trimming took off 1 base at V and 0 bases at J, with 14 bases between the two ends. The CDR3 loop spans 18 amino acids.

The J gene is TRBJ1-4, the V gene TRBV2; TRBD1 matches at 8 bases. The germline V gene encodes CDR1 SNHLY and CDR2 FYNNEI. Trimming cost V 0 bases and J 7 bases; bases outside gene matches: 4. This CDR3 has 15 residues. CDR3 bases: TGTGCCAGCAGTGAAGCTGACAGGGGTCCTGAAAAACTGTTTTTT. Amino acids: CASSEADRGPEKLFF. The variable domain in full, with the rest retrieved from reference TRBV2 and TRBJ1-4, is EPEVTQTPSHQVTQMGQEVILRCVPISNHLYFYWYRQILGQKVEFLVSFYNNEISEKSEIFDDQFSVERPDGSNFTLKIRSTKLEDSAMYFCASSEADRGPEKLFFGSGTQLSVL.

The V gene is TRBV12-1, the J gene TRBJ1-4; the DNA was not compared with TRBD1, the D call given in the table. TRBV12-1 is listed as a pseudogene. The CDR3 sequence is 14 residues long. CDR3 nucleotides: TGTGCCAGCAGTTACAGGTGGTCTAATGAAAAACTGTTTTTT. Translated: CASSYRWSNEKLFF.